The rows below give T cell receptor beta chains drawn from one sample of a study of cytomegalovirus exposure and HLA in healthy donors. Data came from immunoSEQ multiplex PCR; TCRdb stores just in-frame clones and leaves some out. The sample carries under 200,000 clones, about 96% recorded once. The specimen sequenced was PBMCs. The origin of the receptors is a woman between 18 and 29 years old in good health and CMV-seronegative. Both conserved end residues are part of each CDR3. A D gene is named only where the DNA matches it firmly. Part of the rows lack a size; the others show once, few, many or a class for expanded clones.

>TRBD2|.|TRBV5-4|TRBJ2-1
CASSSSSGGAWDEQFF
TGTGCCAGCAGCTCCTCTAGCGGGGGGGCGTGGGATGAGCAGTTCTTC
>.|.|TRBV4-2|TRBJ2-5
CASSDRNQETQYF
TGTGCCAGCAGCGACAGAAACCAAGAGACCCAGTACTTC
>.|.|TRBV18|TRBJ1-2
CASSRQDVYGYTF
TGTGCCAGCTCTCGACAGGACGTCTATGGCTACACCTTC
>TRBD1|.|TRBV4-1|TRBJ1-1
CASSARDRGSEAFF
TGCGCCAGCAGCGCCCGGGACAGGGGCTCTGAAGCTTTCTTT
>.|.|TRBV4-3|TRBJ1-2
CASSKQGSYGYTF
TGCGCCAGCAGTAAACAGGGATCCTATGGCTACACCTTC
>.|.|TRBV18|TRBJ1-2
CASSPDGLYGYTF
TGTGCCAGCTCACCTGACGGACTCTATGGCTACACCTTC
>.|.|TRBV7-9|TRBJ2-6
CASSTISGANVLTF
TGTGCCAGCAGCACAATCTCTGGGGCCAACGTCCTGACTTTC
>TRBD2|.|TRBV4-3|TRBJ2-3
CASSQGPIAGGLRNTDTQYF
TGCGCCAGCAGCCAAGGGCCTATAGCGGGGGGCCTTCGTAACACAGATACGCAGTATTTT
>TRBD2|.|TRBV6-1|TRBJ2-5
CASSAGSSGTVLGETQYF
TGTGCCAGCAGTGCGGGATCTAGCGGGACGGTACTGGGGGAGACCCAGTACTTC
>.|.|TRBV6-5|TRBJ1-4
CASGPRGEKLFF
TGTGCCAGCGGACCAAGGGGCGAAAAACTGTTTTTT
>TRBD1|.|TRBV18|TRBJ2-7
CASSPLTGVGSSYEQYF
TGTGCCAGCTCACCACTTACAGGGGTGGGAAGCTCCTACGAGCAGTACTTC
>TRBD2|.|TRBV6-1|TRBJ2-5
CASSVISGGDETQYF
TGTGCCAGCAGTGTGATTAGCGGGGGTGACGAGACCCAGTACTTC
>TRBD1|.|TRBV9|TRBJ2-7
CASSPGQGYEQYF
TGTGCCAGCAGCCCTGGACAGGGCTACGAGCAGTACTTC
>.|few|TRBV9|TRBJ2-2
CASSVEGLGELFF
TGTGCCAGCAGCGTAGAGGGGCTCGGGGAGCTGTTTTTT
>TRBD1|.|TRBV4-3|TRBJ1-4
CASSSRTGLVEKLFF
TGCGCCAGCAGCTCGCGGACAGGGCTCGTGGAAAAACTGTTTTTT
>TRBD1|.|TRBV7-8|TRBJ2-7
CASSSQQGALGEQYF
TGTGCCAGCAGCTCCCAACAGGGGGCGCTAGGCGAGCAGTACTTC
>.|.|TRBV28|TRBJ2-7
CASSELSSYEQYF
TGTGCCAGCAGTGAACTAAGCTCCTACGAGCAGTACTTC
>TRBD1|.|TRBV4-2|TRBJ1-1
CASSHEGAGGTEAFF
TGTGCCAGCAGCCATGAGGGGGCAGGGGGCACTGAAGCTTTCTTT
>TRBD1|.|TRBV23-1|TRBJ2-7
CASSRLGPGGYEQYF
TGCGCCAGCAGTCGGCTAGGGCCAGGGGGCTACGAGCAGTACTTC
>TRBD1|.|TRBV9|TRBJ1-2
CASTGDSFNYGYTF
TGTGCCAGCACAGGGGACAGTTTTAACTATGGCTACACCTTC
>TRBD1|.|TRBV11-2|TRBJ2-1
CASSLTGQGRNEQFF
TGTGCCAGCAGCTTGACGGGACAGGGTAGGAATGAGCAGTTCTTC
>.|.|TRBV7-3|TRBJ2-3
CASSPGADTQYF
TGTGCCAGCAGCCCCGGAGCAGATACGCAGTATTTT
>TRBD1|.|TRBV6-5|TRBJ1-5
CASRGTVDQPQHF
TGTGCCAGCAGGGGGACAGTAGATCAGCCCCAGCATTTT
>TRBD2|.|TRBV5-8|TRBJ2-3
CASSWGAGGRTDTQYF
TGTGCCAGCAGCTGGGGAGCGGGGGGTCGCACAGATACGCAGTATTTT
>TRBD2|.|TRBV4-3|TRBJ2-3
CASSQDLAGVTTDTQYF
TGCGCCAGCAGCCAAGATCTCGCGGGGGTTACCACAGATACGCAGTATTTT
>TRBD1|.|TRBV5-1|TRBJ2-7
CASSYLPGQGRNEQYF
TGCGCCAGCAGTTATCTTCCGGGACAGGGGAGGAACGAGCAGTACTTC
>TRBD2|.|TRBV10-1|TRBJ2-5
CASSERGTSGQETQYF
TGCGCCAGCAGTGAGCGGGGGACTAGCGGCCAAGAGACCCAGTACTTC
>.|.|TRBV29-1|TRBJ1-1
CSDGGAGSEAFF
TGCAGCGATGGGGGGGCCGGATCTGAAGCTTTCTTT
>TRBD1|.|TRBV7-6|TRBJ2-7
CASSSGPGQGISEQYF
TGTGCCAGCAGCTCAGGACCGGGACAGGGGATAAGCGAGCAGTACTTC
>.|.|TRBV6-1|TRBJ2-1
CASSETTHNEQFF
TGTGCCAGCAGTGAGACTACCCACAATGAGCAGTTCTTC
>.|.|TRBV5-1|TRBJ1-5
CGLMAASNQPQHF
TGCGGACTAATGGCAGCCTCAAATCAGCCCCAGCATTTT
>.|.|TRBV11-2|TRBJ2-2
CASSPTGARRTGELFF
TGTGCCAGCAGCCCCACGGGTGCTAGACGCACCGGGGAGCTGTTTTTT
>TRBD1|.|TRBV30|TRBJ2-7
CAWTMGQSIYEQYF
TGTGCCTGGACTATGGGACAGTCAATCTACGAGCAGTACTTC
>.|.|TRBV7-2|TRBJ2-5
CASSYRGETQYF
TGTGCCAGCAGCTATCGGGGAGAGACCCAGTACTTC
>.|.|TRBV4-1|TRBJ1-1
CASSQDPSNTEAFF
TGCGCCAGCAGCCAAGATCCCTCGAACACTGAAGCTTTCTTT
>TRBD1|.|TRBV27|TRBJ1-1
CASRGGTTGYTEAFF
TGTGCCAGCCGAGGAGGGACGACAGGGTACACTGAAGCTTTCTTT
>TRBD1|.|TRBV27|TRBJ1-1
CASSLYPLLTGMTEAFF
TGTGCCAGCAGTTTATATCCCCTTTTGACAGGGATGACTGAAGCTTTCTTT
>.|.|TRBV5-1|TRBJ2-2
CASSLGGTGELFF
TGCGCCAGCAGCTTGGGAGGGACCGGGGAGCTGTTTTTT
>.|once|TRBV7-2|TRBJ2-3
CASSAYRATDTQYF
TGTGCCAGCAGCGCATACAGGGCCACAGATACGCAGTATTTT
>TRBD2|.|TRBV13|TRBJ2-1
CASSLSASGGEYEQFF
TGTGCCAGCAGCTTATCCGCTAGCGGGGGGGAGTATGAGCAGTTCTTC
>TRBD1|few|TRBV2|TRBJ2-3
CASTYRGTDTDTQYF
TGTGCCAGCACCTATAGAGGGACAGACACAGATACGCAGTATTTT
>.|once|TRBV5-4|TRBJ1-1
CASSLTGTSTEAFF
TGTGCCAGCAGCTTGACCGGGACTTCCACTGAAGCTTTCTTT
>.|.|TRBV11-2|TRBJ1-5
CASSYYSNQPQHF
TGTGCCAGCAGCTACTATAGCAATCAGCCCCAGCATTTT
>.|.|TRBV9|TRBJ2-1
CASSVGGLDNEQFF
TGTGCCAGCAGCGTAGGCGGACTCGACAATGAGCAGTTCTTC
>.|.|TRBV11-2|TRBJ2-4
CASSLDPQLGGAKNIQYF
TGTGCCAGCAGCTTAGATCCCCAGCTTGGAGGAGCCAAAAACATTCAGTACTTC
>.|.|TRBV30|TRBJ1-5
CAWSVSLVLRQPQHF
TGTGCCTGGAGTGTAAGTCTGGTCCTCAGGCAGCCCCAGCATTTT
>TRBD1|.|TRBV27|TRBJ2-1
CASSQFPSGQSYNEQFF
TGTGCCAGCAGTCAATTCCCCTCGGGACAGAGTTACAATGAGCAGTTCTTC
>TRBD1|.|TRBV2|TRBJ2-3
CASSEAGDRSATQYF
TGTGCCAGCAGTGAAGCAGGGGACAGGTCTGCTACGCAGTATTTT
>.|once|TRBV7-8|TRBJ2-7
CASSLVGTGSYEQYF
TGTGCCAGCAGCTTAGTCGGAACAGGCTCCTACGAGCAGTACTTC
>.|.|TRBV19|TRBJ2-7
CASSMPGQATYEQYF
TGTGCCAGTAGTATGCCGGGACAAGCTACCTACGAGCAGTACTTC
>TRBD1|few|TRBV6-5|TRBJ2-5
CASSSPGQGRETQYF
TGTGCCAGCAGTTCCCCGGGACAGGGGCGCGAGACCCAGTACTTC
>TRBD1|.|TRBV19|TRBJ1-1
CASSIPRGLVGNTEAFF
TGTGCCAGTAGTATTCCCAGGGGGCTGGTTGGGAACACTGAAGCTTTCTTT
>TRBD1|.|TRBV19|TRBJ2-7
CASSPGVGQGYEQYF
TGTGCCAGTAGCCCCGGTGTGGGACAGGGCTACGAGCAGTACTTC
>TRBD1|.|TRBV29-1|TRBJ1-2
CSVERDRNHARGYTF
TGCAGCGTTGAGAGGGACAGGAACCATGCTCGGGGCTACACCTTC
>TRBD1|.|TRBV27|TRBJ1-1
CASSLGDRGRNTEAFF
TGTGCCAGCAGTTTAGGCGACAGGGGTCGGAACACTGAAGCTTTCTTT
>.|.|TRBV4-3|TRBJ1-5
CASSQEPGYQPQHF
TGCGCCAGCAGCCAAGAACCAGGGTATCAGCCCCAGCATTTT